This T cell receptor (beta chain) was captured in a study of blood T cell repertoires in COVID-19. Whole-study context: Whether acute or convalescent, the COVID-19 samples came from the United States, Italy and Spain.

TCRdb keeps only in-frame clones here, not all; method: immunoSEQ multiplex PCR. The data hold 150,000 to 200,000 clones, with approximately 86% observed a single time. Germline V gives CDR1 KGHSH, CDR2 LQKENI. Trimming shortened V by 2 bases and J by 0 bases, and 5 bases separated the two germline ends. The CDR3 sequence is 14 residues long. The genes are TRBV18 and TRBJ1-3, with D maybe TRBD1 (5 bases). The receptor's source is a man between 60 and 75 years old with acute or convalescent COVID-19. The sample consisted of peripheral blood. The CDR3 region is CASSPDSSGNTIYF. CDR3 sequence (DNA): TGTGCCAGCTCACCAGACAGCTCTGGAAACACCATATATTTT.